This T cell receptor (beta chain) is drawn from a study of blood T cell repertoires in COVID-19. The CDR3 is made up of 16 amino acids. Germline V lookup: CDR1 SGHDT, CDR2 YYEEEE. Between the trimmed V and J ends, which lost 6 bases and 1 base, there was a span of 14 bases. Here immunoSEQ multiplex PCR was the method, and the copy in TCRdb shows in-frame clones only, minus some. The table records under 300,000 clones, around 86% of them present only once. V and J are TRBV5-6 and TRBJ1-6; D gene ambiguous. Sequenced: peripheral blood. The receptor was isolated from a woman in her 70s with active or convalescent COVID-19. CDR3 sequence reads: CASTFIGDSYNSPLHF. CDR3 nucleotides: TGTGCCAGCACCTTCATCGGGGATTCCTATAATTCACCCCTCCACTTT. The complete variable domain, with remaining parts taken from reference TRBV5-6 and TRBJ1-6, reads DAGVTQSPTHLIKTRGQQVTLRCSPKSGHDTVSWYQQALGQGPQFIFQYYEEEERQRGNFPDRFSGHQFPNYSSELNVNALLLGDSALYLCASTFIGDSYNSPLHFGNGTRLTVT.